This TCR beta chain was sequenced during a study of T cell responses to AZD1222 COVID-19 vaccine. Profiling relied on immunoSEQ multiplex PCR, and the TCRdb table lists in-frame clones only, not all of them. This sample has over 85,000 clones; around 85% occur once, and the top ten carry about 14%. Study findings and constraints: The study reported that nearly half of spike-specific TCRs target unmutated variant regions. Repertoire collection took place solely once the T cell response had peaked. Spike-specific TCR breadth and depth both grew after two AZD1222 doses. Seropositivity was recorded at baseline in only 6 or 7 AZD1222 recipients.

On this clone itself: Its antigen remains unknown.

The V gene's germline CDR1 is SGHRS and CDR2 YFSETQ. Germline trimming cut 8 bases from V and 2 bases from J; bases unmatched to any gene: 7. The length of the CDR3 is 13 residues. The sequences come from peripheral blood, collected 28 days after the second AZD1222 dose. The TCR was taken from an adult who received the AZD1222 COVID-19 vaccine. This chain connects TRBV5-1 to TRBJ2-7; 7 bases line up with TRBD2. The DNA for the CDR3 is TGCGCCAGTACCGCTAGCGGAACCTACGAGCAGTACTTC. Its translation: CASTASGTYEQYF.